This is a list of T cell receptor beta chains from one sample in a study of CD8+CD57+ T cells in acquired aplastic anemia. TCRdb fed the reads into MiXCR, producing one record per CDR3 protein. Among about 16,000 distinct CDR3 sequences, under 40% were seen once, and the ten largest hold around 86%. The sequenced sample consisted of CD8+CD57+ T cells sorted from PBMCs. The source is a human donor with aplastic anemia. The conserved cysteine and the conserved F or W are not part of the CDR3 here. The order of the fields is V gene, clone size, D gene, CDR3 protein. D genes are given only for firm matches. Clone size appears in some rows only: once, few, many, or a class for an expanded clone.

>TRBV20-1|NA|NA
SARTTIGKLF
>TRBV10-1|few|TRBD2
ASSELATSGTQY
>TRBV20-1|NA|NA
SARLLALNVNEQF
>TRBV20-1|NA|NA
SVRQTVYGYT
>TRBV29-1|NA|TRBD1
SVELAGQGHYEQY
>TRBV7-8|NA|NA
ASSMDRNQPQH
>TRBV20-1|NA|TRBD2
SAREYGRETQY
>TRBV10-3|NA|TRBD1
AISEGTGGAGEQF
>TRBV20-1|few|TRBD1
SATRQGRQPQH
>TRBV12-3/TRBV12-4|NA|NA
ASSQTREQF
>TRBV10-3|many|NA
AISESTGLGDQPQH
>TRBV5-1|once|TRBD1
ASSPWTGVFGTDTQY
>TRBV20-1|NA|NA
SARVPGRDISPLH
>TRBV2|few|NA
ASSFRRGIGTDTQY
>TRBV6-1|few|TRBD1
ASTPLGEGARGYT
>TRBV2|NA|TRBD1
ASSGTGGGQPQH
>TRBV12-3/TRBV12-4|NA|TRBD1
ASTPTGWGPQH
>TRBV24-1|many|TRBD1
ATSAGRGEQY
>TRBV7-6|NA|TRBD2
ASSPLLAGGGNEQF
>TRBV3-1|many|TRBD2
ASSLTGTSVPETQY
>TRBV6-1|NA|NA
ASSLRPGTYNEQF
>TRBV5-1|NA|NA
ANSHLRGFYFTEAF
>TRBV5-1|NA|NA
ASSLGSRVDTDTQY
>TRBV5-8|few|NA
ASSYRDEESPLH
>TRBV24-1|many|TRBD1
ATRGQGGVTEAF
>TRBV20-1|NA|NA
SAEGPASLYGYT
>TRBV20-1|NA|NA
SARDSASSGNTIY
>TRBV12-3/TRBV12-4|NA|TRBD2
ASSLVVAGTGQF
>TRBV3-1|many|TRBD1
ASSQVYAGGAYT
>TRBV15|once|TRBD1
AASSTGTGSNEQY
>TRBV15|NA|NA
ATSSWNQETQY
>TRBV6-1|many|TRBD1
ASSEFPGQLNTEAF
>TRBV20-1|few|NA
SARDTTGANVLT
>TRBV2|NA|NA
ASTGASYNEQF
>TRBV11-2|many|NA
ASSLEVDAYEQY
>TRBV19|NA|NA
ASSIAGENTGELF
>TRBV20-1|NA|TRBD2
SARGGRENSYEQY